The clone carrying this T cell receptor (beta chain) was found a few times. Amplification used 60 Vbeta primers and 13 Jbeta primers. Authors' methods: The authors later counted 65 million to 80 million unique TCR beta chains, 9.5 million to 13 million of them shared. Some clones are missing from TCRdb's copy, which holds only in-frame ones; the method was immunoSEQ multiplex PCR. The DNA was the basis for D and trimming; V, J and clone size are from that table. The data show about 120,000 clones, around four fifths seen once. The data stem from a study of cytomegalovirus exposure and HLA in healthy donors. Trimming removed 0 bases from V and 5 bases from J; junction bases left unmatched: 8. Germline CDR1 reads SGHRS; CDR2 reads YFSETQ. This CDR3 contains 15 residues.

The chain is built from TRBV5-1 and TRBJ2-7; 7 bases fit TRBD2. The material sequenced was PBMCs. The TCR sequence derives from a man in his sixties in good health and CMV-seropositive. CDR3 bases: TGCGCCAGCAGCTTGGGTTTGGGGGGGAACCACGAGCAGTACTTC. Amino acids: CASSLGLGGNHEQYF.